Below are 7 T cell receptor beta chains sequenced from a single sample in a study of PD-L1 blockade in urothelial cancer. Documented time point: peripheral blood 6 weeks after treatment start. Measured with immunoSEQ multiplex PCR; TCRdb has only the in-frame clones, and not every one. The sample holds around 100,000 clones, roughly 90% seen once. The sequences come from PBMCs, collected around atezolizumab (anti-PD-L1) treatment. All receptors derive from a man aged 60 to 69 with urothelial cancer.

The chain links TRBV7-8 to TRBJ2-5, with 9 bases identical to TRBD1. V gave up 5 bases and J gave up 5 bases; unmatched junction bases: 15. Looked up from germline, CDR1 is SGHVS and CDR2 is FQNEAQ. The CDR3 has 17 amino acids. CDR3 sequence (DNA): TGTGCCAGCAGCCCAAACGTGTGGACAGGGGTAGGGGAGACCCAGTACTTC. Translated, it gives CASSPNVWTGVGETQYF.

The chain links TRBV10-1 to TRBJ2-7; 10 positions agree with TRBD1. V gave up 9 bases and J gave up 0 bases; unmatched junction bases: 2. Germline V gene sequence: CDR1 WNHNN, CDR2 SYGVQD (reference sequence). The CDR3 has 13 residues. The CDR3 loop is CASRQGASYEQYF. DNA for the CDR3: TGCGCCAGTCGACAGGGGGCCTCCTACGAGCAGTACTTC.

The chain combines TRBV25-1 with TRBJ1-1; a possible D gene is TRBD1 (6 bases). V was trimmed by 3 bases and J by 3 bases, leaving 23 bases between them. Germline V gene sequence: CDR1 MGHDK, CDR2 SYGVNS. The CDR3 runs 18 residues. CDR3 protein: CASSDARVLSGEHTEAFF. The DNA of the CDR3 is TGTGCCAGCAGTGATGCCCGAGTGCTGTCAGGGGAGCACACTGAAGCTTTCTTT.

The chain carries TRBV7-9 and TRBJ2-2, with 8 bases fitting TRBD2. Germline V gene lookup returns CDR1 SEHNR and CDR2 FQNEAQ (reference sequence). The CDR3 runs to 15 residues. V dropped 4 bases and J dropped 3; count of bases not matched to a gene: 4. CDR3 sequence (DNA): TGTGCCAGCAGCTCCGGACTAGCCTACACCGGGGAGCTGTTTTTT. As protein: CASSSGLAYTGELFF. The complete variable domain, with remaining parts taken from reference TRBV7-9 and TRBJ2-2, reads DTGVSQNPRHKITKRGQNVTFRCDPISEHNRLYWYRQTLGQGPEFLTYFQNEAQLEKSRLLSDRFSAERPKGSFSTLEIQRTEQGDSAMYLCASSSGLAYTGELFFGEGSRLTVL.

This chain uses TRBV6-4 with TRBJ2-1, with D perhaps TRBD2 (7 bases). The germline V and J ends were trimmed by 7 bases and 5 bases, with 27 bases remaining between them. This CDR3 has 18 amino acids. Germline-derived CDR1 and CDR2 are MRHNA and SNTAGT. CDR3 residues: CASINTPGGPTGDNEQFF. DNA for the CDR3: TGTGCCAGCATTAACACACCGGGGGGCCCCACTGGAGACAATGAGCAGTTCTTC.

The CDR3 DNA reads TGTGCCAGCAGCGGGGCGGTTCAAGAGACCCAGTACTTC. Translated, it gives CASSGAVQETQYF. The J gene is TRBJ2-5, the V gene TRBV7-6, with D possibly being TRBD1 (5 bases). V gave up 5 bases and J gave up 2 bases, with 9 bases separating them. Germline-derived CDR1 and CDR2 are SGHVS and FNYEAQ. This CDR3 comprises 13 residues.

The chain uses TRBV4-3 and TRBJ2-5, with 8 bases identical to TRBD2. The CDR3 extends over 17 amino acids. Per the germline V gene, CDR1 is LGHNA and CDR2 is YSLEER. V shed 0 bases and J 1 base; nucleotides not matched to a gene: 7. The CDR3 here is CASSQEPPTSGQETQYF. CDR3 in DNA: TGCGCCAGCAGCCAAGAGCCCCCCACTAGCGGCCAAGAGACCCAGTACTTC.